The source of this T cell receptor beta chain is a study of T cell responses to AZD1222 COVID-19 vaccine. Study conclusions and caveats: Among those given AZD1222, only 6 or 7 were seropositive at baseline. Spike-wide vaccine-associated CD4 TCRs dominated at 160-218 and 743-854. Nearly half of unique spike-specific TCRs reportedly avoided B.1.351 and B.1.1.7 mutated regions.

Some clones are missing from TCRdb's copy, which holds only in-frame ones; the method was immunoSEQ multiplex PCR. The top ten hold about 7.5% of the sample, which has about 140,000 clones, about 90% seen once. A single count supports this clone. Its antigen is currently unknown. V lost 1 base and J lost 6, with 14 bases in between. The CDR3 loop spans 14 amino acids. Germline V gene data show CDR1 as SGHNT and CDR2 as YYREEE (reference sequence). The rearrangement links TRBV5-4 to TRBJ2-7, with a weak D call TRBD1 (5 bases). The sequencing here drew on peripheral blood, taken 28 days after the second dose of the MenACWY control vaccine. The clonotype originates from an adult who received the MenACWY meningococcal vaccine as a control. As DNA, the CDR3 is TGTGCCAGCAGCTTGAGTGGGCAGGGCACCGAGCAGTACTTC. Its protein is CASSLSGQGTEQYF.